The next 13 T cell receptor beta chains were all read from a single sample in a study of blood T cells in healthy people across ages. A second PCR of about 6 to 12 cycles used a sample-barcoded 5' primer and a J-beta primer mix. One entry per CDR3 protein results from TCRdb running MiXCR on the 5' RACE reads. The sample has 780,000 or so distinct CDR3 sequences; just over 55% are singletons. The sample comprised blood. The receptors derive from a man aged 35-49 years in good health.

The chain is built from TRBV27 and TRBJ1-5; D not certain. The CDR3 contains 14 residues. V gave up 5 bases and J gave up 0 bases, with 8 bases separating them. Germline V lookup: CDR1 MNHEY, CDR2 SMNVEV (reference sequence). Here the CDR3 DNA reads TGTGCCAGCAGTCCGTCATATAGCAATCAGCCCCAGCATTTT. Translating it yields CASSPSYSNQPQHF.

The chain couples TRBV7-3 to TRBJ2-7, with TRBD2 identical over 8 bases. Germline CDR1 SGHTA, CDR2 FQGTGA. J lost 1 base, V lost 5 bases, and 7 bases had no gene match. The CDR3 totals 15 residues. CDR3 nucleotide sequence: TGTGCCAGCAGCCCCGGCGGGGGGTGGTCCTACGAGCAGTACTTC. It is translated as CASSPGGGWSYEQYF.

This clonotype was found a few times. The chain joins TRBV20-1 to TRBJ2-1, with 7 bases that match TRBD2. Germline V gives CDR1 DFQATT, CDR2 SNEGSKA (reference sequence). The CDR3 covers 15 residues. J lost 3 bases, V lost 4 bases, and 9 bases had no gene match. CDR3 sequence reads: CSATSSGVNYNEQFF. The CDR3 DNA follows: TGCAGTGCTACCTCGAGCGGGGTCAACTACAATGAGCAGTTCTTC.

This chain joins TRBV20-1 and TRBJ1-5; no definite D call. The V end was cut by 0 bases, the J end by 3 bases, with 9 bases between. From germline, CDR1 is DFQATT and CDR2 SNEGSKA (reference sequence). This CDR3 contains 14 residues. CDR3 in amino acids: CSARDARDNQPQHF. The CDR3 bases are TGCAGTGCTAGAGATGCACGGGACAATCAGCCCCAGCATTTT.

This clonotype appeared a single time. This rearrangement joins TRBV29-1 to TRBJ2-1, with a possible D match to TRBD2 (7 bases). V was cut by 4 bases and J by 6 bases, with 25 bases left in between. The length of the CDR3 is 17 residues. CDR1 SQVTM and CDR2 ANQGSEA come from the germline V gene. The CDR3 loop is CSVGPVGGAGGSNEQFF. CDR3 DNA: TGCAGCGTTGGGCCCGTAGGGGGGGCCGGTGGGTCCAATGAGCAGTTCTTC.

This clonotype has only one observation. V is TRBV4-2 and J is TRBJ2-1; D is unresolved. The J call may be faulty, since TRBJ2-7 better matches the DNA end. CDR3 length equals 15 residues. CDR1 and CDR2 from the germline V gene are LGHNA and YNFKEQ. The DNA for the CDR3 is TGTGCCAGCAGCCATGGGCGAGCCCCTTACAATGAGCAGTACTTC. Its translation is CASSHGRAPYNEQYF.

On this clonotype: Mismatch with germline at one junction end may stem from a read error. The genes are TRBV7-2 and TRBJ1-2, with a weak D call TRBD1 (6 bases). The germline CDR1 and CDR2 sequences are SGHTA and FQGNSA. This CDR3 spans 13 amino acids. CDR3 DNA: TGTGCCAGCAACTTACAGGGTCTCTATGGCTACACCTTC. It yields the protein CASNLQGLYGYTF.

The table lists this clonotype with a few counts. The chain employs TRBV20-1 and TRBJ2-5; 8 bases agree with TRBD2. The CDR3 runs to 14 residues. The germline CDR1 and CDR2 sequences are DFQATT and SNEGSKA (reference sequence). After removal of 1 base from V and 5 bases from J, the junction contained 6 bases not matched to a gene. In DNA form, the CDR3 reads TGCAGTGCTAGAGTTGCGGGGGGCGGGGAGACCCAGTACTTC. Its translation: CSARVAGGGETQYF.

V usage is TRBV4-3 and J usage is TRBJ2-3; D call uncertain. Trimming took off 0 bases at V and 4 bases at J, with 17 bases between the two ends. The CDR3 has 17 amino acids. The germline V gene has CDR1 LGHNA and CDR2 YSLEER. CDR3 sequence: CASSQDPYPSHADTQYF. The CDR3 DNA reads as TGCGCCAGCAGCCAAGATCCCTACCCGAGTCATGCAGATACGCAGTATTTT.

V usage is TRBV7-2 and J usage is TRBJ1-6; D remains ambiguous. Trimming shortened V by 2 bases and J by 13 bases, and 15 bases separated the two germline ends. The CDR3 length is 14 residues. CDR1 SGHTA and CDR2 FQGNSA come from the germline V gene. CDR3 amino acids: CASSLTRDGSPLHF. The CDR3 bases are TGTGCCAGCAGCTTAACACGGGATGGGTCGCCCCTCCACTTT.

This chain joins TRBV6-2 or TRBV6-3 and TRBJ1-2; no definite D call. This CDR3 has 11 residues. The V gene lost 2 bases and the J gene lost 7 bases, with 5 bases spanning the gap. CDR1 MNHEY and CDR2 SVGEGT come from the germline V gene. The chain's CDR3 is CASSYGRGYTF. The CDR3 nucleotides are TGTGCCAGCAGTTACGGTCGTGGCTACACCTTC.

This chain joins TRBV3-1 and TRBJ2-5; 9 nucleotides line up with TRBD1. J lost 11 bases, V lost 5 bases, and 15 bases had no gene match. The length of the CDR3 is 15 residues. The germline CDR1 and CDR2 sequences are LGHDT and YNNKEL (reference sequence). The DNA of the CDR3 is TGTGCCAGCAGCGCTCCCGGGACAGGGTACAATGAGCAGTACTTC. Protein sequence: CASSAPGTGYNEQYF.

The CDR3 DNA is TGTGCCAGCAGCCCCAGATCCACTAATGAAAAACTGTTTTTT. Translated, it gives CASSPRSTNEKLFF. The rearrangement joins TRBV7-9 to TRBJ1-4; D is ambiguous. This CDR3 has 14 residues. Trimming took off 5 bases at V and 2 bases at J, with 9 bases between the two ends. The V gene's germline CDR1 is SEHNR and CDR2 FQNEAQ (reference sequence).